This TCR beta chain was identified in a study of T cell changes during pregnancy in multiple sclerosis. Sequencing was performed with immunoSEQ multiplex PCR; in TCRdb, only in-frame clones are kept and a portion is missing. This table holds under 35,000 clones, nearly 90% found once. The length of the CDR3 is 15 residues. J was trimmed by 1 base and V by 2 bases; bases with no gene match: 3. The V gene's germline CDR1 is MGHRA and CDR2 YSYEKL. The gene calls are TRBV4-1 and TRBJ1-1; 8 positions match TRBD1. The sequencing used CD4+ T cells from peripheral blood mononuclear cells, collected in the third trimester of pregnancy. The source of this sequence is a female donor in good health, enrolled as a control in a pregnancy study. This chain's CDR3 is CASSQTGQGNTEAFF. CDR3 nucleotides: TGCGCCAGCAGCCAAACTGGACAGGGGAACACTGAAGCTTTCTTT.